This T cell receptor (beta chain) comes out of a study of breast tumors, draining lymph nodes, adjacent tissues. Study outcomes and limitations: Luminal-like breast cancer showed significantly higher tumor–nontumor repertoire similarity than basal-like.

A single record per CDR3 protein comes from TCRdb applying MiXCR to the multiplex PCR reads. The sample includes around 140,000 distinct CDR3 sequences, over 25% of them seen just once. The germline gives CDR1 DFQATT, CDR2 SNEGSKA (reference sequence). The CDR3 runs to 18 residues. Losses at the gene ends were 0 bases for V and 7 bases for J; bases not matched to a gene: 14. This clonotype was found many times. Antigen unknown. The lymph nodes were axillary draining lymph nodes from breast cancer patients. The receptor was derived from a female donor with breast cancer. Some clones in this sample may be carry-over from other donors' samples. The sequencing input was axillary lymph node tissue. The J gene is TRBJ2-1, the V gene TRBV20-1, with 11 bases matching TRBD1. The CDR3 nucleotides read TGCAGTGCTAGAGATTGGGGACAGGGGGGCGGAGGATCTAATGAGCAGTTCTTC. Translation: CSARDWGQGGGGSNEQFF.